The 18 T cell receptor beta chains below were found in one sample sequenced in a study of blood T cell repertoires in COVID-19 (dated by TCRdb to the early 2020s). Library preparation employed the immunoSEQ multiplex PCR assay. TCRdb stores this immuneACCESS table with in-frame sequences only. Part of the clones is absent; in the studies checked, under half of the shortfall reflects unresolved V genes, and no reason is known for the rest. The sample yields around 190,000 clones; around 83% were counted once. The top ten clonotypes cover 8.2% of the sample. The source material was peripheral blood. Every receptor here comes from a woman aged 55-69 years with acute or convalescent COVID-19.

The J gene is TRBJ2-3, the V gene TRBV4-1; 9 bases map to TRBD2. The germline V gene encodes CDR1 MGHRA and CDR2 YSYEKL. V lost 0 bases and J lost 2; bases outside the gene matches: 6. The CDR3 runs to 17 residues. The CDR3 nucleotides read TGCGCCAGCAGCCAAGAGTCGCTAGCGGGAAACACAGATACGCAGTATTTT. Amino acid sequence: CASSQESLAGNTDTQYF.

The chain combines TRBV7-2 with TRBJ2-1; no clear D gene. With 2 bases removed from V and 1 base from J, the gap between germline ends came to 9 bases. CDR1 and CDR2 (germline): SGHTA, FQGNSA. The CDR3 covers 15 residues. CDR3 coding DNA: TGTGCCAGCAGCTTACAAGGCGGATCCTACAATGAGCAGTTCTTC. It encodes CASSLQGGSYNEQFF.

The chain employs TRBV19 and TRBJ2-6; TRBD1 agrees at 8 bases. CDR3 length: 18 residues. The germline CDR1 and CDR2 sequences are LNHDA and SQIVND (reference sequence). The trim removed 3 bases at V and 0 bases at J, leaving 7 bases unmatched. CDR3 sequence reads: CASSIRTGGSSGANVLTF. CDR3 bases: TGTGCCAGTAGTATCAGAACAGGGGGTAGCTCTGGGGCCAACGTCCTGACTTTC.

The chain combines TRBV28 with TRBJ1-2; TRBD1 aligns across 12 bases. The CDR3 contains 13 residues. From germline, CDR1 is MDHEN and CDR2 SYDVKM. V lost 6 bases, J lost 8 bases, and 4 bases stayed unmatched. In DNA form, the CDR3 reads TGTGCCAGCAGCCGGGACAGGGGGCGCGGCTACACCTTC. It is translated as CASSRDRGRGYTF.

This clone was observed at least ten times. Distinct nucleotide sequences in the sample also encode this CDR3. The chain joins TRBV5-1 to TRBJ2-2; 7 nucleotides align to TRBD1. Germline V CDR1 and CDR2: SGHRS, YFSETQ. The CDR3 covers 15 residues. V was clipped by 8 bases and J by 3 bases; unmatched bases: 10. Here the CDR3 reads CAREDRIGYTGELFF. As DNA, the CDR3 is TGCGCCAGGGAGGACAGGATAGGGTACACCGGGGAGCTGTTTTTT.

J is TRBJ1-2 and V is TRBV19; a weak D match, TRBD1 (5 bases). V lost 1 base, J lost 4 bases, and 13 bases lay in between. The germline V gene encodes CDR1 LNHDA and CDR2 SQIVND (reference sequence). CDR3 length: 15 residues. CDR3 in DNA: TGTGCCAGTAGTATAGGTACAGGAAGGGGCTATGGCTACACCTTC. Translating it yields CASSIGTGRGYGYTF.

Comment on this clone: The sample carries other DNA sequences with the same CDR3. The rearrangement links TRBV5-1 to TRBJ2-5, with D possibly matching TRBD2 (6 bases). Germline V gene data show CDR1 as SGHRS and CDR2 as YFSETQ. The CDR3 loop spans 14 amino acids. With 0 bases removed from V and 2 bases from J, the gap between germline ends came to 8 bases. The CDR3 loop reads CASSLGSGQETQYF. The CDR3 DNA reads as TGCGCCAGCAGCTTGGGTAGCGGACAAGAGACCCAGTACTTC.

Remarks on this clone: The sample has other DNA sequences that encode this CDR3 too. The gene calls are TRBV3-1 (or the pseudogene TRBV3-2) and TRBJ2-1, with 8 positions matching TRBD2. The J segment lost 6 bases and the V segment lost 2 bases, leaving 6 bases of the junction unmatched. The CDR3 totals 15 residues. The germline V gene has CDR1 LGHDT and CDR2 YNNKEL (reference sequence). CDR3 amino acids: CASSQTSGPSNEQFF. The CDR3 nucleotides are TGTGCCAGCAGCCAAACTAGCGGACCCTCCAATGAGCAGTTCTTC.

The genes are TRBV18 and TRBJ1-1, with a tentative D call TRBD1 (5 bases). The CDR3 extends over 14 amino acids. V lost 1 base and J lost 5, with 11 bases in between. Germline assignment: CDR1 KGHSH and CDR2 LQKENI. The CDR3 DNA is TGTGCCAGCTCACCACAGGGGCAAGGGACTGAAGCTTTCTTT. This codes for CASSPQGQGTEAFF.

The chain couples TRBV19 to TRBJ1-3, with D possibly matching TRBD1 (6 bases). CDR1 LNHDA and CDR2 SQIVND come from the germline V gene (reference sequence). Trimming took 7 bases from V and 0 from J, leaving 16 bases between them. The CDR3 runs 16 residues. CDR3 protein: CASTTPRGGSGNTIYF. The CDR3 coding sequence is TGTGCCAGTACCACACCCAGGGGCGGCTCTGGAAACACCATATATTTT.

The V and J genes are TRBV3-1 (or the pseudogene TRBV3-2) and TRBJ2-1, with a possible D match to TRBD2 (6 bases). The CDR3 has 13 amino acids. Trimming removed 1 base from V and 7 bases from J, with 8 bases in between. CDR1 LGHDT and CDR2 YNNKEL come from the germline V gene (reference sequence). The chain's CDR3 is CASSQVRGNEQFF. The CDR3 DNA follows: TGTGCCAGCAGCCAAGTTCGGGGGAATGAGCAGTTCTTC.

Here the CDR3 reads CASSMNRDTEAFF. The DNA of the CDR3 is TGTGCCAGTAGTATGAACAGGGACACTGAAGCTTTCTTT. This chain joins TRBV19 and TRBJ1-1; TRBD1 might be the D (6 bases). The CDR3 extends over 13 amino acids. Germline V gene sequence: CDR1 LNHDA, CDR2 SQIVND (reference sequence). V lost 3 bases to trimming and J lost 3 bases, with 8 bases between them.

The chain joins TRBV18 to TRBJ2-5; D perhaps matches TRBD1 (6 bases). The V end lost 6 bases, the J end lost 5 bases, and 16 bases lay between the germline ends. The CDR3 consists of 14 residues. The germline V gene encodes CDR1 KGHSH and CDR2 LQKENI. Here the CDR3 DNA reads TGTGCCAGCTCCCCCGGGACATGGGGCGAGACCCAGTACTTC. Protein product: CASSPGTWGETQYF.

The CDR3 loop is CASSKGTTGQGASEQYV. The CDR3 DNA reads as TGTGCCAGCAGCAAAGGGACTACCGGGCAGGGGGCGTCCGAGCAGTACGTC. The chain employs TRBV21-1 and TRBJ2-7; the table gives TRBD1 as D, unverified against the DNA. TRBV21-1 is designated a pseudogene. The CDR3 spans 17 residues.

This rearrangement joins TRBV29-1 to TRBJ1-4; maybe TRBD1 (5 bases). The ends were cut back, 8 bases at V and 5 bases at J, with 12 bases in the middle. CDR3 length: 12 amino acids. The germline V gene encodes CDR1 SQVTM and CDR2 ANQGSEA. The CDR3 DNA sequence: TGCAGCTTCAGGGACTGGAATGAAAAACTGTTTTTT. Translated, it gives CSFRDWNEKLFF.

This clone has ten or more counts. The chain uses TRBV27 and TRBJ1-1, with unresolved D. Trimming pared 1 base from V and 3 bases from J, leaving 6 bases between. This CDR3 spans 13 amino acids. CDR1 MNHEY and CDR2 SMNVEV come from the germline V gene (reference sequence). The CDR3 spells CASSLFPHTEAFF. CDR3 nucleotides: TGTGCCAGCAGTTTATTTCCTCACACTGAAGCTTTCTTT.

The genes are TRBV13 and TRBJ2-5, with 14 bases that match TRBD2. This CDR3 region has 20 residues. The trim removed 4 bases at V and 4 bases at J, leaving 17 bases unmatched. Germline lookup yields CDR1 PRHDT and CDR2 FYEKMQ (reference sequence). CDR3 loop: CASSSTTGTSGSGLRETQYF. The CDR3 DNA is TGTGCCAGCAGCTCGACTACCGGGACTAGCGGGAGTGGGCTACGAGAGACCCAGTACTTC.

The rearrangement joins TRBV29-1 to TRBJ2-3, with 7 nucleotides matching TRBD2. Per germline, CDR1 SQVTM and CDR2 ANQGSEA. J gave up 2 bases and V 4 bases, and 12 bases lay outside the gene matches. This CDR3 comprises 16 residues. The CDR3 spells CSVGGTKSGTTDTQYF. In nucleotides, the CDR3 is TGCAGCGTTGGGGGGACTAAAAGCGGGACCACAGATACGCAGTATTTT.